This T cell receptor beta chain was captured by sequencing in a study of identical twins. Per the germline V gene, CDR1 is SGDLS and CDR2 is YYNGEE. The CDR3 spans 19 residues. Trimming took 0 bases from V and 2 from J; bases not matched to a gene: 11. A universal primer binding site was introduced by template switching. The final cDNA contained unique molecular identifiers. TCRdb re-derived calls from the 5' RACE reads in MiXCR, one entry per CDR3 protein. The sample records just under 550,000 distinct CDR3 sequences, roughly 15% being singletons. In addition, the sample was reused for a study of yellow fever vaccine responses in identical twins.

The sequenced material came from CD4+ T cells sorted from blood. J is TRBJ2-3 and V is TRBV9; 11 bases line up with TRBD2. The sequence came from a woman aged 18-29 years in good health. CDR3 sequence (DNA): TGTGCCAGCAGCGTAGGGGGTAGCGGGAGGGCCAAGTCCACAGATACGCAGTATTTT. Protein: CASSVGGSGRAKSTDTQYF.